The 23 T cell receptor beta chains below come from one sample, sequenced in a study of T cell responses to AZD1222 COVID-19 vaccine. Method: immunoSEQ multiplex PCR; TCRdb's copy keeps in-frame clones and lacks some. The table records 150,000 to 200,000 clones, about nine tenths of them present only once. This material consisted of peripheral blood, taken on day 0 of AZD1222 vaccination. The receptor source for this set is an adult in good health.

This sequence joins TRBV12-3 or TRBV12-4 and TRBJ1-1; D gene ambiguous. The V end lost 10 bases, the J end lost 4 bases, and 13 bases lay between the germline ends. The CDR3 covers 12 residues. The CDR3 region is CATRDPRTEAFF. The CDR3 DNA follows: TGTGCCACCAGAGACCCACGCACTGAAGCTTTCTTT.

This clone was counted a single time. The chain links TRBV4-3 to TRBJ1-1; the match to TRBD1 covers 11 bases. This CDR3 contains 16 residues. Germline-derived CDR1 and CDR2 are LGHNA and YSLEER. Losses at the gene ends were 2 bases for V and 4 bases for J; bases not matched to a gene: 6. DNA of the CDR3: TGCGCCAGCAGCCAAAACCCCGGGACAGGGGGCACTGAAGCTTTCTTT. Its protein product is CASSQNPGTGGTEAFF.

The chain carries TRBV6-2 or TRBV6-3 and TRBJ2-7, with TRBD1 identical over 9 bases. The J segment lost 3 bases and the V segment lost 4 bases, leaving 7 bases of the junction unmatched. This CDR3 contains 15 residues. Germline CDR1 is MNHEY and CDR2 is SVGEGT. The CDR3 bases are TGTGCCAGCAGTTTCGTGGGGACAGGGATCTACGAGCAGTACTTC. This sequence encodes CASSFVGTGIYEQYF.

The chain links TRBV7-2 to TRBJ1-1, with D tentatively TRBD1 (5 bases). Trimming pared 5 bases from V and 5 bases from J, leaving 18 bases between. This CDR3 has 15 amino acids. Germline V gene lookup returns CDR1 SGHTA and CDR2 FQGNSA. The CDR3 reads CASSPGVQGGTEAFF. The CDR3 coding sequence is TGTGCCAGCAGCCCCGGGGTTCAGGGCGGGACTGAAGCTTTCTTT. Full variable domain (rest looked up from reference TRBV7-2 and TRBJ1-1): GAGVSQSPSNKVTEKGKDVELRCDPISGHTALYWYRQSLGQGLEFLIYFQGNSAPDKSGLPSDRFSAERTGGSVSTLTIQRTQQEDSAVYLCASSPGVQGGTEAFFGQGTRLTVV.

The CDR3 region is CASSLAGQNTGELFF. CDR3 nucleotide sequence: TGTGCCAGCAGCTTAGCGGGGCAGAACACCGGGGAGCTGTTTTTT. The chain carries TRBV7-2 and TRBJ2-2; D is possibly TRBD1 (5 bases). Trimming left V 0 bases short and J 1 base short, with 6 bases between. CDR1 is SGHTA and CDR2 is FQGNSA in the germline V gene. CDR3 length: 15 residues.

The CDR3 sequence: CASRADRGSFGVSNQPQHF. CDR3 nucleotides: TGTGCCAGCAGGGCGGACAGGGGATCCTTTGGGGTGAGCAATCAGCCCCAGCATTTT. The chain employs TRBV2 and TRBJ1-5; the match to TRBD1 covers 9 bases. J was trimmed by 1 base and V by 6 bases; bases with no gene match: 16. The germline gives CDR1 SNHLY, CDR2 FYNNEI. The CDR3 has 19 residues.

The chain joins TRBV13 to TRBJ2-7, with TRBD2 identical over 9 bases. The germline V gene encodes CDR1 PRHDT and CDR2 FYEKMQ (reference sequence). This CDR3 is built from 14 residues. Trimming cost V 4 bases and J 4 bases; bases outside gene matches: 5. The chain's CDR3 is CASSSASGVYEQYF. The CDR3 DNA is TGTGCCAGCAGCTCGGCTAGCGGGGTATACGAGCAGTACTTC.

The rearrangement uses TRBV11-2 and TRBJ1-4; no clear D. V lost 1 base and J 4 bases, leaving 10 bases between the germline ends. The CDR3 is 15 residues long. The germline V gene encodes CDR1 SGHAT and CDR2 FQNNGV. The CDR3 DNA reads TGTGCCAGCAGCTTAGGAAGAGCCTATAATGAAAAACTGTTTTTT. Amino acid sequence: CASSLGRAYNEKLFF.

The chain links TRBV5-6 to TRBJ2-1; the D is unclear. The V end lost 0 bases, the J end lost 3 bases, and 16 bases lay between the germline ends. The CDR3 extends over 17 amino acids. Looked up from germline, CDR1 is SGHDT and CDR2 is YYEEEE. CDR3 protein: CASSLVRTRWGYNEQFF. DNA for the CDR3: TGTGCCAGCAGCTTGGTCCGGACGAGATGGGGCTACAATGAGCAGTTCTTC.

J is TRBJ2-1 and V is TRBV5-6; D might be TRBD1 (6 bases). V lost 0 bases to trimming and J lost 10 bases, with 11 bases between them. Germline V gene data show CDR1 as SGHDT and CDR2 as YYEEEE. This CDR3 spans 13 amino acids. DNA for the CDR3: TGTGCCAGCAGCTTGGACAGGGCGCCCGAGCAGTTCTTC. This encodes CASSLDRAPEQFF.

The V gene is TRBV4-3, the J gene TRBJ2-1; possible D gene TRBD2, 5 bases. The CDR3 is 17 amino acids. Germline lookup yields CDR1 LGHNA and CDR2 YSLEER. V dropped 3 bases and J dropped 0 bases, with 15 bases sitting between them. CDR3 sequence reads: CASSQGAKSGSYNEQFF. CDR3 DNA sequence: TGCGCCAGCAGCCAGGGCGCCAAAAGCGGCTCCTACAATGAGCAGTTCTTC.

The chain uses TRBV7-2 and TRBJ1-5; TRBD1 might be the D (6 bases). The CDR3 contains 16 residues. The V gene's germline CDR1 is SGHTA and CDR2 FQGNSA. Trimming left V 0 bases short and J 2 bases short, with 11 bases between. DNA for the CDR3: TGTGCCAGCAGCTTAGCTGTGACAGGCCGCAATCAGCCCCAGCATTTT. This codes for CASSLAVTGRNQPQHF.

The V and J genes are TRBV7-8 and TRBJ2-5; TRBD2 matches at 10 bases. Germline values: CDR1 SGHVS, CDR2 FQNEAQ. Losses at the gene ends were 5 bases for V and 7 bases for J; bases not matched to a gene: 4. This CDR3 is built from 13 residues. The CDR3 region is CASSAGTSATQYF. The DNA of the CDR3 is TGTGCCAGCAGCGCGGGGACTAGCGCGACCCAGTACTTC.

The rearrangement links TRBV7-9 to TRBJ2-5; TRBD1 matches at 8 bases. V dropped 4 bases and J dropped 4; count of bases not matched to a gene: 5. Germline lookup yields CDR1 SEHNR and CDR2 FQNEAQ (reference sequence). This CDR3 spans 14 amino acids. The CDR3 loop reads CASSSRTGRETQYF. CDR3 coding DNA: TGTGCCAGCAGCTCCCGGACAGGGCGAGAGACCCAGTACTTC.

The rearrangement uses TRBV18 and TRBJ1-1; 9 bases align to TRBD1. V trimming: 3 bases; J trimming: 4 bases; junction bases outside the gene matches: 6. In germline, CDR1 is KGHSH, CDR2 LQKENI. This CDR3 has 15 residues. CDR3 DNA sequence: TGTGCCAGCTCACCCGCGGGACAGGGAGGCACTGAAGCTTTCTTT. This encodes CASSPAGQGGTEAFF. Using reference TRBV18 and TRBJ1-1 for the parts outside the CDR3, the full variable domain is NAGVMQNPRHLVRRRGQEARLRCSPMKGHSHVYWYRQLPEEGLKFMVYLQKENIIDESGMPKERFSAEFPKEGPSILRIQQVVRGDSAAYFCASSPAGQGGTEAFFGQGTRLTVV.

The CDR3 here is CSANGNTEAFF. In DNA form, the CDR3 reads TGCAGTGCTAATGGGAACACTGAAGCTTTCTTT. The chain is built from TRBV20-1 and TRBJ1-1; D gene unclear. The germline V gene encodes CDR1 DFQATT and CDR2 SNEGSKA (reference sequence). V was shortened by 4 bases and J by 1 base, with 4 bases between the two germline ends. The CDR3 loop spans 11 amino acids.

The chain links TRBV30 to TRBJ1-1; 8 bases match TRBD1. V lost 3 bases, J lost 1 base, and 4 bases stayed unmatched. The CDR3 runs 14 residues. Per germline, CDR1 GTSNPN and CDR2 SVGIG (reference sequence). The CDR3 DNA follows: TGTGCCTGGAGAAGAGACAGGGGGAACACTGAAGCTTTCTTT. Encoded protein: CAWRRDRGNTEAFF.

Here the CDR3 reads CASSLGASGFTDTQYF. The CDR3 region has the DNA TGTGCCAGCAGCTTGGGGGCTAGCGGGTTCACAGATACGCAGTATTTT. The chain recombines TRBV5-5 with TRBJ2-3, with TRBD2 matching over 8 bases. Germline V gene lookup returns CDR1 SGHKS and CDR2 YYEKEE (reference sequence). The J segment lost 2 bases and the V segment lost 0 bases, leaving 5 bases of the junction unmatched. The CDR3 contains 16 residues. Full variable domain (outside the CDR3, taken from reference TRBV5-5 and TRBJ2-3): DAGVTQSPTHLIKTRGQQVTLRCSPISGHKSVSWYQQVLGQGPQFIFQYYEKEERGRGNFPDRFSARQFPNYSSELNVNALLLGDSALYLCASSLGASGFTDTQYFGPGTRLTVL.

This clone appeared once. The CDR3 region is CASSPVQGPGNTIYF. Here the CDR3 DNA reads TGTGCCAGCTCACCGGTACAGGGGCCTGGAAACACCATATATTTT. The chain recombines TRBV18 with TRBJ1-3; TRBD1 matches at 7 bases. Germline-derived CDR1 and CDR2 are KGHSH and LQKENI. The CDR3 contains 15 residues. V was clipped by 3 bases and J by 2 bases; unmatched bases: 4.

The chain combines TRBV2 with TRBJ2-1; no reliable D call. The V end lost 6 bases, the J end lost 10 bases, and 13 bases lay between the germline ends. Germline CDR1 is SNHLY and CDR2 is FYNNEI. The CDR3 is 12 residues long. Written as DNA, the CDR3 is TGTGCCAGCAGAGATGACAAGGCCGAGCAGTTCTTC. It is translated as CASRDDKAEQFF.

This clone has just a few counts. CDR3 in DNA: TGTGCCAGCAGTTCCAGGACAGGGATCTACGAGCAGTACTTC. This codes for CASSSRTGIYEQYF. This rearrangement joins TRBV28 to TRBJ2-7, with 8 bases lining up with TRBD1. Germline CDR1 reads MDHEN; CDR2 reads SYDVKM. Germline trimming cut 4 bases from V and 3 bases from J; bases unmatched to any gene: 5. The CDR3 covers 14 residues.

The genes are TRBV5-5 and TRBJ1-2; TRBD1 matches 7 bases. This CDR3 spans 14 amino acids. Looked up from germline, CDR1 is SGHKS and CDR2 is YYEKEE (reference sequence). Trimming cost V 0 bases and J 8 bases; bases outside gene matches: 7. This chain's CDR3 is CASSLANRGNGYTF. DNA for the CDR3: TGTGCCAGCAGCTTGGCCAACAGGGGTAACGGCTACACCTTC.

The rearrangement joins TRBV7-9 to TRBJ1-5; 8 bases fit TRBD1. The CDR3 is made up of 13 amino acids. Germline V gene lookup returns CDR1 SEHNR and CDR2 FQNEAQ (reference sequence). Trimming cost V 4 bases and J 7 bases; bases outside gene matches: 3. The CDR3 region is CASSSTGGQPQHF. The CDR3 coding sequence is TGTGCCAGCAGCTCTACAGGGGGGCAGCCCCAGCATTTT.